The 29 T cell receptor beta chains below were found in one sample sequenced in a study of PD-1 blockade in classical Hodgkin lymphoma. Relapse after autologous stem cell transplantation occurred in every patient, and brentuximab vedotin exposure varied. Through magnetic negative selection, CD8+ T cells were separated from PBMCs that had been thawed. Measured with immunoSEQ multiplex PCR; TCRdb has only the in-frame clones, and not every one. This sample yields 25,000 to 30,000 clones, of which about 86% are seen a single time; roughly 6.3% belongs to the top ten. The material was CD8+ T cells from blood, obtained at baseline. These receptors were taken from a human donor with classical Hodgkin lymphoma.

This chain joins TRBV27 and TRBJ2-5, with D possibly being TRBD2 (6 bases). Germline V gives CDR1 MNHEY, CDR2 SMNVEV (reference sequence). V was clipped by 5 bases and J by 5 bases, with 18 bases between them. The CDR3 covers 15 residues. This CDR3 is CASSILARGDETQYF. The CDR3 DNA reads TGTGCCAGCAGTATCCTAGCGAGGGGTGATGAGACCCAGTACTTC.

The J gene is TRBJ2-3, the V gene TRBV5-8, with a weak D call TRBD1 (5 bases). Germline values: CDR1 SGHTS, CDR2 YDEGEE. Between the trimmed V and J ends, which lost 4 bases and 0 bases, there was a span of 9 bases. The CDR3 totals 14 residues. DNA of the CDR3: TGTGCCAGCAGCCAGACAGTTAGCACAGATACGCAGTATTTT. This translates into CASSQTVSTDTQYF.

The chain combines TRBV4-1 with TRBJ1-5; TRBD1 agrees at 7 bases. Germline V gives CDR1 MGHRA, CDR2 YSYEKL. J lost 0 bases, V lost 4 bases, and 12 bases had no gene match. The CDR3 runs to 18 residues. The CDR3 region has the DNA TGCGCCAGCAGCCCGTTGGGACAGCGGAACTATAGCAATCAGCCCCAGCATTTT. Its translation is CASSPLGQRNYSNQPQHF.

This chain uses TRBV5-6 with TRBJ1-4; possibly TRBD1 for D (6 bases). The CDR3 has 17 amino acids. The germline V gene encodes CDR1 SGHDT and CDR2 YYEEEE. V was shortened by 3 bases and J by 6 bases, with 21 bases between the two germline ends. The CDR3 nucleotides are TGTGCCAGCAGCTCTAGTCTAACAGGGACTCAGGATGAAAAACTGTTTTTT. The encoded protein is CASSSSLTGTQDEKLFF. The variable domain in full, with the rest retrieved from reference TRBV5-6 and TRBJ1-4, is DAGVTQSPTHLIKTRGQQVTLRCSPKSGHDTVSWYQQALGQGPQFIFQYYEEEERQRGNFPDRFSGHQFPNYSSELNVNALLLGDSALYLCASSSSLTGTQDEKLFFGSGTQLSVL.

This rearrangement joins TRBV5-6 to TRBJ1-2; D gene uncertain. The CDR3 covers 14 residues. The germline V and J ends were trimmed by 1 base and 4 bases, with 11 bases remaining between them. CDR1 SGHDT and CDR2 YYEEEE come from the germline V gene. The CDR3 sequence: CASSLPASLYGYTF. The CDR3 DNA sequence: TGTGCCAGCAGCTTGCCGGCCAGCCTCTATGGCTACACCTTC. The full variable domain, with the rest looked up from reference TRBV5-6 and TRBJ1-2, is DAGVTQSPTHLIKTRGQQVTLRCSPKSGHDTVSWYQQALGQGPQFIFQYYEEEERQRGNFPDRFSGHQFPNYSSELNVNALLLGDSALYLCASSLPASLYGYTFGSGTRLTVV.

The rearrangement links TRBV11-1 to TRBJ2-5; TRBD1 aligns across 9 bases. This CDR3 has 16 amino acids. The V segment lost 5 bases and the J segment 2 bases; nucleotides outside the gene matches: 9. CDR1 and CDR2 (germline): SGHAT, FQDESV (reference sequence). CDR3 loop: CASSTPGDRDQETQYF. The CDR3 DNA reads as TGTGCCAGCAGCACTCCAGGGGACAGGGATCAAGAGACCCAGTACTTC. Drawing the rest from reference TRBV11-1 and TRBJ2-5, the complete variable domain is EAEVAQSPRYKITEKSQAVAFWCDPISGHATLYWYRQILGQGPELLVQFQDESVVDDSQLPKDRFSAERLKGVDSTLKIQPAELGDSAMYLCASSTPGDRDQETQYFGPGTRLLVL.

The chain couples TRBV6-5 to TRBJ2-7; no clear D gene. The CDR3 length is 12 residues. CDR1 MNHEY and CDR2 SVGAGI come from the germline V gene. CDR3 nucleotide sequence: TGTGTCGTGGCAGCGACGTCCTACGAGCAGTACTTC. Translated: CVVAATSYEQYF.

V gene TRBV7-9 combines with J gene TRBJ2-7, with a weak D call TRBD1 (6 bases). Trimming stripped 7 bases from V and 7 bases from J, with 17 bases between. The CDR3 covers 13 residues. Per the germline V gene, CDR1 is SEHNR and CDR2 is FQNEAQ (reference sequence). CDR3 protein: CASMSRGFGEQYF. CDR3 bases: TGTGCCAGCATGAGCAGGGGCTTTGGAGAGCAGTACTTC. The whole variable domain, filled in from reference TRBV7-9 and TRBJ2-7, reads DTGVSQNPRHKITKRGQNVTFRCDPISEHNRLYWYRQTLGQGPEFLTYFQNEAQLEKSRLLSDRFSAERPKGSFSTLEIQRTEQGDSAMYLCASMSRGFGEQYFGPGTRLTVT.

This rearrangement joins TRBV30 to TRBJ1-2, with 7 bases identical to TRBD1. The CDR3 totals 13 residues. The V and J ends lost 1 base and 3 bases, in that order; junction bases with no gene match: 2. The V gene's germline CDR1 is GTSNPN and CDR2 SVGIG (reference sequence). This CDR3 is CAWSGQGDYGYTF. The CDR3 nucleotides read TGTGCCTGGAGTGGACAGGGAGACTATGGCTACACCTTC.

J is TRBJ2-2 and V is TRBV7-9, with 9 bases aligning to TRBD1. Germline V gives CDR1 SEHNR, CDR2 FQNEAQ (reference sequence). CDR3 length: 14 residues. Trimming took 11 bases from V and 1 from J; bases not matched to a gene: 5. CDR3 sequence: CAGQDRGNTGELFF. The CDR3 nucleotides read TGTGCCGGGCAGGACAGGGGGAACACCGGGGAGCTGTTTTTT.

This chain connects TRBV15 to TRBJ2-5; the D is unclear. This CDR3 contains 15 residues. The V gene's germline CDR1 is LNHNV and CDR2 YYDKDF (reference sequence). Trimming took 0 bases from V and 1 from J, leaving 9 bases between them. This chain's CDR3 is CATSRDRVIQETQYF. The CDR3 region has the DNA TGTGCCACCAGCAGAGATAGGGTGATCCAAGAGACCCAGTACTTC. Based on the CDR3 plus reference TRBV15 and TRBJ2-5, the full variable domain is DAMVIQNPRYQVTQFGKPVTLSCSQTLNHNVMYWYQQKSSQAPKLLFHYYDKDFNNEADTPDNFQSRRPNTSFCFLDIRSPGLGDTAMYLCATSRDRVIQETQYFGPGTRLLVL.

The gene calls are TRBV6-5 and TRBJ2-7; D gene ambiguous. The germline gives CDR1 MNHEY, CDR2 SVGAGI. The CDR3 consists of 13 residues. V lost 0 bases and J 3 bases, leaving 6 bases between the germline ends. The CDR3 region is CASSYSGLYEQYF. The CDR3 nucleotides are TGTGCCAGCAGTTACTCGGGTCTCTACGAGCAGTACTTC.

The chain couples TRBV7-9 to TRBJ2-7; 9 bases line up with TRBD1. In germline, CDR1 is SEHNR, CDR2 FQNEAQ (reference sequence). J was trimmed by 5 bases and V by 5 bases; bases with no gene match: 13. The CDR3 is 16 residues long. CDR3 nucleotide sequence: TGTGCCAGCAGCCAGCCCGGGACAGGGTTTAAGGACGAGCAGTACTTC. It yields the protein CASSQPGTGFKDEQYF. Filled out from reference TRBV7-9 and TRBJ2-7, the complete variable domain reads DTGVSQNPRHKITKRGQNVTFRCDPISEHNRLYWYRQTLGQGPEFLTYFQNEAQLEKSRLLSDRFSAERPKGSFSTLEIQRTEQGDSAMYLCASSQPGTGFKDEQYFGPGTRLTVT.

There are a few counts of this clone. The chain couples TRBV9 to TRBJ2-2, with D maybe TRBD2 (5 bases). From germline, CDR1 is SGDLS and CDR2 YYNGEE. The CDR3 sequence is 15 residues long. The V and J ends lost 3 bases and 5 bases respectively, with 14 bases between them. CDR3 in DNA: TGTGCCAGCAGCGCCAGAAACCTAGCAACCGGGGAGCTGTTTTTT. Amino acid sequence: CASSARNLATGELFF.

The chain recombines TRBV4-1 with TRBJ1-3, with D possibly TRBD1 on 5 matching bases. The CDR3 is 16 residues long. V was clipped by 4 bases and J by 4 bases, with 17 bases between them. Per the germline V gene, CDR1 is MGHRA and CDR2 is YSYEKL. CDR3 amino acids: CASSPKLGRPGNTIYF. In DNA form, the CDR3 reads TGCGCCAGCAGCCCAAAATTGGGACGGCCAGGAAACACCATATATTTT.

V and J are TRBV10-1 and TRBJ2-3; the match to TRBD2 covers 7 bases. Germline CDR1 and CDR2: WNHNN and SYGVQD (reference sequence). Unmatched junction bases numbered 7, after V lost 2 bases and J lost 2 bases. This CDR3 spans 16 amino acids. Here the CDR3 reads CASSERLADTTDTQYF. The CDR3 nucleotides are TGCGCCAGCAGTGAGCGCCTAGCGGACACCACAGATACGCAGTATTTT.

The chain has TRBV5-1 and TRBJ2-7; 11 nucleotides match TRBD2. Germline CDR1 is SGHRS and CDR2 is YFSETQ. Trimming took 4 bases from V and 2 from J; bases not matched to a gene: 8. CDR3 length: 16 residues. The CDR3 DNA follows: TGCGCCAGCAGCCAACCGCTAGCGGGAGGAACCTACGAGCAGTACTTC. It translates to CASSQPLAGGTYEQYF. Drawing the rest from reference TRBV5-1 and TRBJ2-7, the complete variable domain is KAGVTQTPRYLIKTRGQQVTLSCSPISGHRSVSWYQQTPGQGLQFLFEYFSETQRNKGNFPGRFSGRQFSNSRSEMNVSTLELGDSALYLCASSQPLAGGTYEQYFGPGTRLTVT.

This clone has only one observation. The chain links TRBV4-1 to TRBJ2-5, with D perhaps being TRBD1 or TRBD2 (5 bases each). V was clipped by 5 bases and J by 4 bases, with 14 bases between them. Germline CDR1 is MGHRA and CDR2 is YSYEKL. The CDR3 is 14 residues long. The CDR3 DNA is TGCGCCAGCAGCGCTGAGGGGTGGACAGAGACCCAGTACTTC. Amino acids: CASSAEGWTETQYF.

This chain links TRBV9 with TRBJ1-2; the D gene is possibly TRBD1 (5 bases). The CDR3 runs 14 residues. The germline V gene has CDR1 SGDLS and CDR2 YYNGEE. V was clipped by 1 base and J by 3 bases, with 10 bases between them. CDR3 in DNA: TGTGCCAGCAGCGTATGGGGGGGTGACTATGGCTACACCTTC. Translation gives CASSVWGGDYGYTF.

This clone came up a few times. The chain is built from TRBV19 and TRBJ1-1; no clear D. The V gene lost 5 bases and the J gene lost 5 bases, with 9 bases spanning the gap. Germline V gene lookup returns CDR1 LNHDA and CDR2 SQIVND (reference sequence). This CDR3 has 12 residues. The chain's CDR3 is CASSPVGTEAFF. The DNA of the CDR3 is TGTGCCAGTAGTCCCGTGGGGACTGAAGCTTTCTTT.

This clone was recorded once. The V gene is TRBV6-5, the J gene TRBJ1-2; D may be TRBD1 (6 bases). The germline V gene has CDR1 MNHEY and CDR2 SVGAGI. The CDR3 length is 15 residues. With 0 bases removed from V and 8 bases from J, the gap between germline ends came to 16 bases. As DNA, the CDR3 is TGTGCCAGCAGTTACTCGAACGGGGGCGCCGGGGGCTACACCTTC. It is translated as CASSYSNGGAGGYTF.

The rearrangement links TRBV4-1 to TRBJ2-7; TRBD2 aligns across 10 bases. This CDR3 is built from 17 residues. The junction had 9 bases not matched to a gene; V was cut back by 0 bases and J by 4 bases. Germline CDR1 and CDR2: MGHRA and YSYEKL. The CDR3 DNA is TGCGCCAGCAGCCAAGATTCCAGCGGGAGGGCCTCTTACGAGCAGTACTTC. It specifies CASSQDSSGRASYEQYF.

V is TRBV27 and J is TRBJ1-4; no definite D call. Germline CDR1 is MNHEY and CDR2 is SMNVEV (reference sequence). The CDR3 is made up of 11 amino acids. V was shortened by 5 bases and J by 7 bases, with 5 bases between the two germline ends. DNA of the CDR3: TGTGCCAGCAGTGGAAGTGAAAAACTGTTTTTT. This encodes CASSGSEKLFF.

This sequence joins TRBV30 and TRBJ2-2; D remains unclear. The CDR3 spans 14 residues. V gave up 0 bases and J gave up 3 bases, with 8 bases separating them. Germline CDR1 GTSNPN, CDR2 SVGIG (reference sequence). The CDR3 loop reads CAWSVPSYTGELFF. The CDR3 DNA reads as TGTGCCTGGAGTGTGCCCTCCTACACCGGGGAGCTGTTTTTT.

The CDR3 bases are TGTGCCAGCAGTGAATGGGGACAGCCCCAGCATTTT. The encoded protein is CASSEWGQPQHF. V gene TRBV2 combines with J gene TRBJ1-5; D gene uncertain. Between the trimmed V and J ends, which lost 2 bases and 7 bases, there was a span of 6 bases. The CDR3 is 12 amino acids. CDR1 and CDR2 (germline): SNHLY, FYNNEI.

The chain links TRBV6-5 to TRBJ2-1, with TRBD2 identical over 9 bases. Germline trimming cut 0 bases from V and 6 bases from J; bases unmatched to any gene: 3. Germline CDR1 is MNHEY and CDR2 is SVGAGI. The CDR3 length is 15 residues. The CDR3 spells CASSYSGLARNEQFF. In DNA, the CDR3 is TGTGCCAGCAGTTACTCGGGACTAGCCCGCAATGAGCAGTTCTTC.

The chain has TRBV5-6 and TRBJ2-3; possibly TRBD1 or TRBD2 for D (5 bases each). Germline V gives CDR1 SGHDT, CDR2 YYEEEE. The CDR3 extends over 16 amino acids. The V end lost 0 bases, the J end lost 2 bases, and 13 bases lay between the germline ends. The CDR3 DNA sequence: TGTGCCAGCAGCTTGGAGGGAGACAGACCCACAGATACGCAGTATTTT. Protein sequence: CASSLEGDRPTDTQYF.

The chain carries TRBV7-6 and TRBJ2-3; TRBD2 matches 8 bases. Looked up from germline, CDR1 is SGHVS and CDR2 is FNYEAQ. V was pared by 8 bases and J by 3 bases, with 13 bases of the junction left unmatched. This CDR3 has 16 amino acids. DNA for the CDR3: TGTGCCAGCGCACCAACCGGGGGGGCTTTAACAGATACGCAGTATTTT. This gives the protein CASAPTGGALTDTQYF. The variable domain in full, completed from reference TRBV7-6 and TRBJ2-3, reads GAGVSQSPRYKVTKRGQDVALRCDPISGHVSLYWYRQALGQGPEFLTYFNYEAQQDKSGLPNDRFSAERPEGSISTLTIQRTEQRDSAMYRCASAPTGGALTDTQYFGPGTRLTVL.

The chain couples TRBV9 to TRBJ2-7; a possible D gene is TRBD2 (6 bases). This CDR3 has 15 residues. The germline V gene has CDR1 SGDLS and CDR2 YYNGEE. Trimming took off 3 bases at V and 0 bases at J, with 13 bases between the two ends. The chain's CDR3 is CASSGGTGLSYEQYF. CDR3 DNA: TGTGCCAGCAGCGGCGGGACTGGACTCTCCTACGAGCAGTACTTC.